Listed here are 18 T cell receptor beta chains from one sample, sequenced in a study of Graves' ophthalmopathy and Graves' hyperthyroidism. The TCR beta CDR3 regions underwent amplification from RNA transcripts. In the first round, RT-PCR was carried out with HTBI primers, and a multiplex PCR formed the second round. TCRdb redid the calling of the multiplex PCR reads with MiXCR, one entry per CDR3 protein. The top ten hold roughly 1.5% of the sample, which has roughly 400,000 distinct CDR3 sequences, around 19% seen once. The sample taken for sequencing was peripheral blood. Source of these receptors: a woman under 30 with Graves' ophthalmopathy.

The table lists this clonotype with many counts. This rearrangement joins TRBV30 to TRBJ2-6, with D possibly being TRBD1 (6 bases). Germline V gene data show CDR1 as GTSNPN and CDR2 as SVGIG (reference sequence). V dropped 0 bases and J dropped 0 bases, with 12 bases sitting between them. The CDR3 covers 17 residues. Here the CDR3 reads CAWSVRTVHSGANVLTF. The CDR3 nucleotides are TGTGCCTGGAGTGTAAGGACAGTCCACTCTGGGGCCAACGTCCTGACTTTC.

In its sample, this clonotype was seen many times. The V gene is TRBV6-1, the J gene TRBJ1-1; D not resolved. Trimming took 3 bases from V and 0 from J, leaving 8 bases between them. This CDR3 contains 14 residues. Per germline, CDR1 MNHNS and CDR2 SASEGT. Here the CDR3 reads CASSDLKMNTEAFF. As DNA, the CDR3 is TGTGCCAGCAGTGACCTAAAAATGAACACTGAAGCTTTCTTT.

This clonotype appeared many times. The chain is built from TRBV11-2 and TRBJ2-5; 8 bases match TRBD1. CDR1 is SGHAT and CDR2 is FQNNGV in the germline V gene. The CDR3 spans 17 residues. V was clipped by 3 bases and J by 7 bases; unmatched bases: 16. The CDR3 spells CASSLRDRRVFSGTQYF. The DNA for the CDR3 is TGTGCCAGCAGCTTGAGGGACAGGAGGGTCTTCTCAGGGACCCAGTACTTC. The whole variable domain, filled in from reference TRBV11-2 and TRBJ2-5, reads EAGVAQSPRYKIIEKRQSVAFWCNPISGHATLYWYQQILGQGPKLLIQFQNNGVVDDSQLPKDRFSAERLKGVDSTLKIQPAKLEDSAVYLCASSLRDRRVFSGTQYFGPGTRLLVL.

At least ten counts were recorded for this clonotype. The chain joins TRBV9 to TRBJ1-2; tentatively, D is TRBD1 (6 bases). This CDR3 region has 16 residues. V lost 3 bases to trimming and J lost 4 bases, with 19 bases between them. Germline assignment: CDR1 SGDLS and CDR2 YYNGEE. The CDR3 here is CASSGGGTGYTYGYTF. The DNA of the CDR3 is TGTGCCAGCAGCGGTGGGGGAACAGGGTATACCTATGGCTACACCTTC.

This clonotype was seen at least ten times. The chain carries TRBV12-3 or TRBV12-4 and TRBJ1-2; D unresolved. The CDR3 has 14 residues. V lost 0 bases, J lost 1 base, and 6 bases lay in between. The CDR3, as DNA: TGTGCCAGCAGTTTAGCAGCGATTAACTATGGCTACACCTTC. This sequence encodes CASSLAAINYGYTF.

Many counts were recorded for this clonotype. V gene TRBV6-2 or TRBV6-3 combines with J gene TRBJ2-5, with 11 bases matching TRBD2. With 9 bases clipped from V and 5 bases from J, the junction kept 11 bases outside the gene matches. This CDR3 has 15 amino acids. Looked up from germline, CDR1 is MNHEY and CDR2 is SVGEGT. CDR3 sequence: CASRLAGPRRETQYF. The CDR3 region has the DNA TGTGCCAGTCGACTAGCGGGGCCTCGGCGGGAGACCCAGTACTTC.

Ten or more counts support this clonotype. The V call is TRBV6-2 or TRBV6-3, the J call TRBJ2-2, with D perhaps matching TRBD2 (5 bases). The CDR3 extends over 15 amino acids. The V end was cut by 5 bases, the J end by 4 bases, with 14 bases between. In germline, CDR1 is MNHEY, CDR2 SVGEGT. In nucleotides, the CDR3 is TGTGCCAGCAGTCAAACTAGTTTGGGCACCGGGGAGCTGTTTTTT. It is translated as CASSQTSLGTGELFF.

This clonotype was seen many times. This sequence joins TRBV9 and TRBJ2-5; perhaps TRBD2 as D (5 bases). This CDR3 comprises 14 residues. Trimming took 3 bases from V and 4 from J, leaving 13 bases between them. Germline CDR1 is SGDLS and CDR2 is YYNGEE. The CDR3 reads CASSGASRGETQYF. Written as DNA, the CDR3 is TGTGCCAGCAGCGGGGCTAGCCGGGGAGAGACCCAGTACTTC.

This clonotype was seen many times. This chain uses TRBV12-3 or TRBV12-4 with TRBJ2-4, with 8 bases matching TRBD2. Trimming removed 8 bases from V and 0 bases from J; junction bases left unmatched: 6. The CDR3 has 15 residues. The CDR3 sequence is CASGTSGGAKNIQYF. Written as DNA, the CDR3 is TGTGCCAGCGGAACGAGCGGGGGAGCCAAAAACATTCAGTACTTC.

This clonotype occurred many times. The chain's CDR3 is CASSLGPIQLYEQYF. CDR3 coding DNA: TGTGCCAGCAGCTTAGGACCGATACAACTTTACGAGCAGTACTTC. This rearrangement joins TRBV7-2 to TRBJ2-7, with D uncertain. This CDR3 spans 15 amino acids. V was clipped by 1 base and J by 4 bases, with 14 bases between them. CDR1 and CDR2 from the germline V gene are SGHTA and FQGNSA.

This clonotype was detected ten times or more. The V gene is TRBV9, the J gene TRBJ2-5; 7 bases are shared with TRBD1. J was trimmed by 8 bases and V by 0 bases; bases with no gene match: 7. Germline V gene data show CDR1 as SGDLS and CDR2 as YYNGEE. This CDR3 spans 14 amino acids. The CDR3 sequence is CASSVGTGTETQYF. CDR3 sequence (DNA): TGTGCCAGCAGCGTAGGGACCGGGACAGAAACCCAGTACTTC.

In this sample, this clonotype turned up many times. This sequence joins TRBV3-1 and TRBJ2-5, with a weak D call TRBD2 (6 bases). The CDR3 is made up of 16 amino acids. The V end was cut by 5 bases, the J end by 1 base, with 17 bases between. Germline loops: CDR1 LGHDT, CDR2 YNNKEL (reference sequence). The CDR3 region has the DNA TGTGCCAGCAGCAACCTCCCGGGACTGGTCCAAGAGACCCAGTACTTC. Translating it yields CASSNLPGLVQETQYF.

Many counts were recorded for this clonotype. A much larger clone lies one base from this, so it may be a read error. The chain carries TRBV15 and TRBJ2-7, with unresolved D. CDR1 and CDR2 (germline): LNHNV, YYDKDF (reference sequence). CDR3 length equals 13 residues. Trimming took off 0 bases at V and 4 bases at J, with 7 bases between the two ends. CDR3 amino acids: CATSRDKPYEQYF. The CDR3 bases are TGTGCCACCAGCAGAGATAAGCCGTACGAGCAGTACTTC.

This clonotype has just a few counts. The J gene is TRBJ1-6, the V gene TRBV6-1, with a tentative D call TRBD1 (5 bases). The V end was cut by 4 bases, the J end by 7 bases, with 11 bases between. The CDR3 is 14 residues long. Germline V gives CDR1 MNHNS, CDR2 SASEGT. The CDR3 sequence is CASSAGFGNSPLHF. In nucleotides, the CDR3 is TGTGCCAGCAGTGCAGGGTTCGGGAATTCACCCCTCCACTTT.

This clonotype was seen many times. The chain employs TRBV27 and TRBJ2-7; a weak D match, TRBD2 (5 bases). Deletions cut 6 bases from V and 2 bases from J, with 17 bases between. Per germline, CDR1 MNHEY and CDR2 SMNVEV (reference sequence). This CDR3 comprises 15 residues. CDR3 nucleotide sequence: TGTGCCAGCAGCCCGCGTTTGACTAATCCCTACGAGCAGTACTTC. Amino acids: CASSPRLTNPYEQYF.

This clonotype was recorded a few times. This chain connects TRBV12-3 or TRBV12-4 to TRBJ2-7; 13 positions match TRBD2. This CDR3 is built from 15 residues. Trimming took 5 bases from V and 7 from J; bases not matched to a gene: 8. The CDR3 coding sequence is TGTGCCAGCAGTCCCGGGACTAGCGGGACTTTTGAGCAGTACTTC. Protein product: CASSPGTSGTFEQYF.

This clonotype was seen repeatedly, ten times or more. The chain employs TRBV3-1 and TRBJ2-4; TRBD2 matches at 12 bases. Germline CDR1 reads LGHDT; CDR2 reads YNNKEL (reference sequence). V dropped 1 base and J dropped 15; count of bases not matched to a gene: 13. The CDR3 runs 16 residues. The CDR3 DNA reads TGTGCCAGCAGCCAAGTCCTTCCTAGCGGGGGGGGACCTATGTACTTC. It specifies CASSQVLPSGGGPMYF.

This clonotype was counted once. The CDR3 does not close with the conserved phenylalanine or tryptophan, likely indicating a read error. The DNA of the CDR3 is TGTGCCAGCAGGGAAAGGCTCAATCAGCCCCAGCATTCT. Translation gives CASRERLNQPQHS. The chain is built from TRBV6-1 and TRBJ1-5; D not certain. V lost 6 bases, J lost 3 bases, and 9 bases lay in between. The CDR3 has 13 residues. CDR1 is MNHNS and CDR2 is SASEGT in the germline V gene.